The 21 T cell receptor beta chains reported below all come from one sample, sequenced in a study of graft-versus-host responses after intestinal transplantation. Using immunoSEQ multiplex PCR, the repertoire was profiled, and TCRdb retains in-frame clones only, with some absent. Of under 130,000 clones detected, 90% to 95% appear once; the ten largest clones hold 1.2%. The antigens of these receptors remain unknown. Sample: unstimulated CD8+ T cells sorted from spleen or lymph node cells, taken before intestinal transplant. All receptors come from a human donor who received an intestinal transplant.

V is TRBV2 and J is TRBJ2-7; 9 bases fit TRBD1. This CDR3 is built from 14 residues. V trimming: 7 bases; J trimming: 2 bases; junction bases outside the gene matches: 6. Germline CDR1 reads SNHLY; CDR2 reads FYNNEI. The CDR3 nucleotides read TGTGCCAGCAAATGGACAGGGGCGACCTACGAGCAGTACTTC. Translated, it gives CASKWTGATYEQYF.

CDR3 nucleotide sequence: TGTGCCAGCATCTCTAGCGGGGGGGCCCGTAATGAGCAGTTCTTC. Translation gives CASISSGGARNEQFF. The rearrangement uses TRBV11-2 and TRBJ2-1, with 12 bases matching TRBD2. The germline V gene has CDR1 SGHAT and CDR2 FQNNGV. The CDR3 totals 15 residues. V dropped 7 bases and J dropped 7; count of bases not matched to a gene: 8.

The rearrangement uses TRBV19 and TRBJ2-7; the D call may be TRBD1 or TRBD2 (5 bases each). Trimming took 4 bases from V and 2 from J, leaving 18 bases between them. Germline CDR1 is LNHDA and CDR2 is SQIVND (reference sequence). The CDR3 covers 16 residues. The CDR3 region has the DNA TGTGCCAGTAGTACAGGAACCGGGACGGACCCCTACGAGCAGTACTTC. Protein: CASSTGTGTDPYEQYF.

The V call is TRBV10-2, the J call TRBJ2-2; unclear D gene. The V end lost 2 bases, the J end lost 7 bases, and 14 bases lay between the germline ends. Germline CDR1 and CDR2: WSHSY and SAAADI. The CDR3 has 15 residues. The CDR3 region is CASSETPALLGELFF. As DNA, the CDR3 is TGCGCCAGCAGTGAGACCCCGGCGCTCCTCGGGGAGCTGTTTTTT.

The chain carries TRBV27 and TRBJ2-1, with TRBD1 matching 8 bases. The V segment lost 9 bases and the J segment 7 bases; nucleotides outside the gene matches: 8. The CDR3 consists of 13 residues. Germline loops: CDR1 MNHEY, CDR2 SMNVEV (reference sequence). CDR3 nucleotides: TGTGCCAGTAGGGCAGGGGGCGGAAATGAGCAGTTCTTC. It specifies CASRAGGGNEQFF.

This chain joins TRBV4-1 and TRBJ2-6, with D unclear. Germline V gene data show CDR1 as MGHRA and CDR2 as YSYEKL. V was shortened by 2 bases and J by 0 bases, with 5 bases between the two germline ends. This CDR3 has 15 residues. For the CDR3, the DNA is TGCGCCAGCAGCCAAACAAGCTCTGGGGCCAACGTCCTGACTTTC. Its translation is CASSQTSSGANVLTF.

The genes are TRBV9 and TRBJ2-1; the D call may be TRBD1 or TRBD2 (6 bases each). This CDR3 contains 16 residues. The germline V gene encodes CDR1 SGDLS and CDR2 YYNGEE. V shed 4 bases and J shed 2 bases, with 16 bases lying between them. The CDR3 sequence: CASSPTGASAYNEQFF. Here the CDR3 DNA reads TGTGCCAGCAGCCCAACGGGGGCATCTGCCTACAATGAGCAGTTCTTC.

This rearrangement joins TRBV6-1 to TRBJ1-5; D is uncertain. The V end lost 7 bases, the J end lost 6 bases, and 7 bases lay between the germline ends. This CDR3 has 11 amino acids. Per the germline V gene, CDR1 is MNHNS and CDR2 is SASEGT. The CDR3 loop reads CASKGAQPQHF. CDR3 sequence (DNA): TGTGCCAGCAAGGGAGCTCAGCCCCAGCATTTT.

This rearrangement joins TRBV27 to TRBJ2-1; no clear D gene. The CDR3 sequence is 13 residues long. Deletions cut 3 bases from V and 5 bases from J, with 8 bases between. The germline CDR1 and CDR2 sequences are MNHEY and SMNVEV (reference sequence). The CDR3 reads CASSFTTDNEQFF. The CDR3 bases are TGTGCCAGCAGTTTCACGACGGACAATGAGCAGTTCTTC.

This chain links TRBV7-2 with TRBJ2-5; D gene ambiguous. Per germline, CDR1 SGHTA and CDR2 FQGNSA. V was cut by 7 bases and J by 2 bases, with 5 bases left in between. This CDR3 region has 11 residues. The CDR3 DNA reads TGTGCCAGCACCGGACAAGAGACCCAGTACTTC. The encoded protein is CASTGQETQYF.

V gene TRBV11-1 combines with J gene TRBJ2-1, with 12 positions matching TRBD2. Germline CDR1 SGHAT, CDR2 FQDESV (reference sequence). V trimming: 5 bases; J trimming: 3 bases; junction bases outside the gene matches: 5. The CDR3 length is 16 residues. The CDR3, as DNA: TGTGCCAGCAGCGCCCGGACTAGCGGGGTCTACAATGAGCAGTTCTTC. It specifies CASSARTSGVYNEQFF.

The chain carries TRBV11-2 and TRBJ2-3, with D unresolved. CDR3 size: 16 residues. Trimming pared 0 bases from V and 2 bases from J, leaving 12 bases between. Germline V gene data show CDR1 as SGHAT and CDR2 as FQNNGV. Here the CDR3 DNA reads TGTGCCAGCAGCTTAGATGCCTGGTCTGTCACAGATACGCAGTATTTT. This gives the protein CASSLDAWSVTDTQYF.

This clone was seen only a few times. One junction end disagrees with the germline gene, perhaps due to a read error. The chain combines TRBV18 with TRBJ1-2; D uncertain. The germline gives CDR1 KGHSH, CDR2 LQKENI. This CDR3 contains 12 residues. Written as DNA, the CDR3 is TGTGCCAGCTCAGACCCCCTCACAAACTCTTACTTC. Translated, it gives CASSDPLTNSYF.

As for this clone: Other DNA sequences in the sample encode the same CDR3. This chain connects TRBV13 to TRBJ2-5, with 12 bases matching TRBD2. Trimming took 3 bases from V and 2 from J; bases not matched to a gene: 1. CDR3 length: 15 residues. CDR1 is PRHDT, CDR2 FYEKMQ, per germline (reference sequence). The chain's CDR3 is CASSLTSGGQETQYF. The CDR3 nucleotides are TGTGCCAGCAGCTTGACTAGCGGGGGACAAGAGACCCAGTACTTC.

The gene calls are TRBV5-1 and TRBJ1-1; D remains ambiguous. CDR1 SGHRS and CDR2 YFSETQ come from the germline V gene. V lost 0 bases and J 4 bases, leaving 10 bases between the germline ends. This CDR3 spans 14 amino acids. The CDR3 is CASSLATGSTEAFF. The CDR3 region has the DNA TGCGCCAGCAGCTTGGCGACGGGTAGCACTGAAGCTTTCTTT.

The chain uses TRBV7-2 and TRBJ1-2, with D tentatively TRBD1 (5 bases). The CDR3 runs to 14 residues. The V gene's germline CDR1 is SGHTA and CDR2 FQGNSA. V shed 6 bases and J shed 6 bases, with 17 bases lying between them. The CDR3 bases are TGTGCCAGCAGATACCCAGGGATGGAGGATGGCTACACCTTC. As protein: CASRYPGMEDGYTF.

The chain combines TRBV10-3 with TRBJ1-5; TRBD1 might be the D (6 bases). In germline, CDR1 is ENHRY, CDR2 SYGVKD. Trimming removed 3 bases from V and 3 bases from J, with 12 bases in between. There are 15 residues in the CDR3. The CDR3 loop is CAISDGGRANQPQHF. The CDR3 bases are TGTGCCATCAGTGACGGGGGCAGGGCCAATCAGCCCCAGCATTTT.

Points on this clone: A read error may account for a junction end that differs from germline. CDR3 loop: CASSLFGARDQVF. The CDR3 DNA reads TGTGCCAGCAGTTTATTCGGGGCTAGGGACCAAGTTTTC. The chain employs TRBV6-5 and TRBJ2-7; D may match TRBD1 or TRBD2 (5 bases each). This CDR3 comprises 13 residues. Germline CDR1 and CDR2: MNHEY and SVGAGI.

This chain connects TRBV12-1 to TRBJ2-2; TRBD2 is the table's D call and was not checked against the DNA. TRBV12-1 is designated a pseudogene. The CDR3 sequence is 19 residues long. This CDR3 reads CASRGRLAAPRANTGELFF. DNA for the CDR3: TGTGCCAGCAGGGGGAGACTAGCGGCTCCAAGGGCGAACACCGGGGAGCTGTTTTTT.

The chain is built from TRBV10-1 and TRBJ2-3; D remains unclear. The germline CDR1 and CDR2 sequences are WNHNN and SYGVQD (reference sequence). The CDR3 contains 12 residues. V was trimmed by 2 bases and J by 8 bases, leaving 8 bases between them. The CDR3 DNA reads as TGCGCCAGCAGTGAGGAAGACCGTACGCAGTATTTT. This encodes CASSEEDRTQYF.

The chain has TRBV25-1 and TRBJ2-3, with a tentative D call TRBD2 (5 bases). With 2 bases removed from V and 6 bases from J, the gap between germline ends came to 21 bases. The CDR3 length is 17 residues. Germline CDR1 MGHDK, CDR2 SYGVNS. The CDR3 DNA is TGTGCCAGCAGTGAAACTTCCCTAGTAAGCGGTTGGGATACGCAGTATTTT. This translates into CASSETSLVSGWDTQYF. Looking up the rest from reference TRBV25-1 and TRBJ2-3 gives the full variable domain: EADIYQTPRYLVIGTGKKITLECSQTMGHDKMYWYQQDPGMELHLIHYSYGVNSTEKGDLSSESTVSRIRTEHFPLTLESARPSHTSQYLCASSETSLVSGWDTQYFGPGTRLTVL.